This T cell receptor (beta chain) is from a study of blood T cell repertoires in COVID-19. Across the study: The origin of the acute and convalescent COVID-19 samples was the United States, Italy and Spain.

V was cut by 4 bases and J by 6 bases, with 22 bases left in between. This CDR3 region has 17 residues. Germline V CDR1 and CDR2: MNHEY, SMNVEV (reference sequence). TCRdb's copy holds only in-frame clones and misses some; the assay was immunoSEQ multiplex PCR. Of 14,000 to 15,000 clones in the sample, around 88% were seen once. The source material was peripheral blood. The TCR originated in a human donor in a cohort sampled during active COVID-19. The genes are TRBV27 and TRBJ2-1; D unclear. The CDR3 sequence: CASSSLRSLLHANEQFF. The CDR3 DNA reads TGTGCCAGCAGTTCACTGAGGTCGCTCCTCCATGCCAATGAGCAGTTCTTC.